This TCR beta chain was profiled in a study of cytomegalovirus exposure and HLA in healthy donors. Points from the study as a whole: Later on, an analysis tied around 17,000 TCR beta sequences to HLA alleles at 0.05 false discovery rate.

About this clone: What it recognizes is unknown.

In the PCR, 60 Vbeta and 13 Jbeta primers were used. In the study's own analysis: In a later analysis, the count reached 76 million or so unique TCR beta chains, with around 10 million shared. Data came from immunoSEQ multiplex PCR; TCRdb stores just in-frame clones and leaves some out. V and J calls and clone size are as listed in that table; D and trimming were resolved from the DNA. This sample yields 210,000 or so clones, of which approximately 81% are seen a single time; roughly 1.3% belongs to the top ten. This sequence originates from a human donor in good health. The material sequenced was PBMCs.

The CDR3 coding sequence is TGTGCCAGCAGTTACATTAGCGGGAGTTCCTACGAGCAGTACTTC. This encodes CASSYISGSSYEQYF. V is TRBV6-5 and J is TRBJ2-7, with 9 bases aligning to TRBD2. CDR3 length: 15 amino acids. CDR1 and CDR2 from the germline V gene are MNHEY and SVGAGI. After removal of 2 bases from V and 1 base from J, the junction contained 3 bases not matched to a gene.